This T cell receptor (beta chain) stems from a study of response to subunit inactivated influenza vaccine. The CDR3 spans 13 residues. From germline, CDR1 is MGHRA and CDR2 YSYEKL. Trimming removed 3 bases at V and 3 bases at J, with 8 bases between. From the RT-PCR reads, TCRdb called clonotypes with MiXCR, one entry per CDR3 protein. Of about 520,000 distinct CDR3 sequences listed, over 25% are singletons. The chain recombines TRBV4-1 with TRBJ1-2, with D unresolved. The source material was CD4+ T cells sorted from PBMCs, sampled more than 4 days after vaccination. This TCR derives from a man aged 45-60 years who received an inactivated influenza vaccine. The CDR3 region has the DNA TGCGCCAGCAGCCAGGACGGTTACTATGGCTACACCTTC. Its translation is CASSQDGYYGYTF.